Below, 28 T cell receptor beta chains from the same sample are listed, as sequenced in a study of OX40 agonist ivuxolimab in advanced cancers. The protocol was immunoSEQ multiplex PCR, while the TCRdb copy is restricted to in-frame clones and leaves out a portion. The sample carries some 62,000 clones, about 90% recorded once. Material: CD4+ or CD8+ T cells sorted from blood, obtained in a trial of the OX40 agonist ivuxolimab. All receptors come from an adult with an advanced solid tumor such as melanoma, head and neck, liver or kidney cancer.

This chain joins TRBV5-6 and TRBJ1-1; D is uncertain. In germline, CDR1 is SGHDT, CDR2 YYEEEE. The V end lost 0 bases, the J end lost 4 bases, and 13 bases lay between the germline ends. This CDR3 has 15 amino acids. CDR3 DNA sequence: TGTGCCAGCAGCTTGGAGTGGGGTCGTGTCACTGAAGCTTTCTTT. It encodes CASSLEWGRVTEAFF.

The J gene is TRBJ1-4, the V gene TRBV5-1; D unresolved. Looked up from germline, CDR1 is SGHRS and CDR2 is YFSETQ. CDR3 size: 16 residues. Trimming took off 7 bases at V and 3 bases at J, with 19 bases between the two ends. Written as DNA, the CDR3 is TGCGCCAGCCAATTCGACCCACTTGCATCTAATGAAAAACTGTTTTTT. Translated: CASQFDPLASNEKLFF.

Here the CDR3 DNA reads TGTGCCAGCAGTGTAGATCTAGGGTTGAACACTGAAGCTTTCTTT. Protein product: CASSVDLGLNTEAFF. V gene TRBV6-1 combines with J gene TRBJ1-1; D uncertain. CDR1 and CDR2 from the germline V gene are MNHNS and SASEGT. CDR3 size: 15 residues. Trimming stripped 4 bases from V and 0 bases from J, with 12 bases between.

The chain combines TRBV2 with TRBJ2-3; D unresolved. Germline V CDR1 and CDR2: SNHLY, FYNNEI. CDR3 length: 11 amino acids. V was cut by 2 bases and J by 4 bases, with 1 base left in between. The CDR3 protein is CASSESDTQYF. The CDR3 DNA follows: TGTGCCAGCAGTGAATCAGATACGCAGTATTTT.

The gene calls are TRBV18 and TRBJ2-7, with 7 bases matching TRBD1. V lost 3 bases, J lost 6 bases, and 5 bases stayed unmatched. Per germline, CDR1 KGHSH and CDR2 LQKENI. This CDR3 is 13 amino acids long. The CDR3 is CASSPRGQGEQYF. The CDR3 bases are TGTGCCAGCTCACCGAGGGGGCAGGGCGAGCAGTACTTC.

The V and J genes are TRBV7-6 and TRBJ2-1; TRBD2 agrees at 7 bases. Germline V lookup: CDR1 SGHVS, CDR2 FNYEAQ. The CDR3 sequence is 16 residues long. Trimming at V came to 1 base and at J to 4 bases, leaving 7 bases not matched to a gene. The CDR3: CASSLVVGRGYNEQFF. CDR3 sequence (DNA): TGTGCCAGCAGCTTAGTAGTTGGGAGGGGATACAATGAGCAGTTCTTC.

The chain employs TRBV2 and TRBJ2-3; D unresolved. The germline V and J ends were trimmed by 2 bases and 6 bases, with 12 bases remaining between them. In germline, CDR1 is SNHLY, CDR2 FYNNEI. This CDR3 comprises 14 residues. CDR3 in amino acids: CASSETLLPDTQYF. CDR3 nucleotides: TGTGCCAGCAGTGAAACCCTTCTCCCGGATACGCAGTATTTT.

The J gene is TRBJ2-7, the V gene TRBV19; TRBD1 matches 8 bases. The germline gives CDR1 LNHDA, CDR2 SQIVND (reference sequence). The trim removed 5 bases at V and 3 bases at J, leaving 9 bases unmatched. The length of the CDR3 is 15 residues. The CDR3 region has the DNA TGTGCCAGTAGTGTCACCGGGACAGGACTCTACGAGCAGTACTTC. This gives the protein CASSVTGTGLYEQYF.

The chain couples TRBV10-2 to TRBJ2-1, with 13 bases matching TRBD2. The CDR3 runs 15 residues. Germline values: CDR1 WSHSY, CDR2 SAAADI. V was pared by 6 bases and J by 10 bases, with 9 bases of the junction left unmatched. CDR3 loop: CASRLGLAGVLEQFF. The DNA of the CDR3 is TGCGCCAGCAGACTCGGACTAGCGGGAGTTTTGGAGCAGTTCTTC.

The V gene is TRBV6-1, the J gene TRBJ2-3; the D is unclear. This CDR3 region has 12 residues. V was pared by 5 bases and J by 2 bases, with 5 bases between. Germline values: CDR1 MNHNS, CDR2 SASEGT. CDR3 residues: CASSIPTDTQYF. In nucleotides, the CDR3 is TGTGCCAGCAGTATCCCCACAGATACGCAGTATTTT.

This clone was recorded only once. This same CDR3 is encoded by further DNA sequences in the sample. CDR3 sequence reads: CASRPTGTGGENTEAFF. CDR3 DNA: TGTGCCAGCCGCCCGACGGGGACAGGGGGGGAGAACACTGAAGCTTTCTTT. This chain links TRBV28 with TRBJ1-1; 11 nucleotides match TRBD1. The CDR3 is made up of 17 amino acids. Germline CDR1 reads MDHEN; CDR2 reads SYDVKM. V was pared by 8 bases and J by 1 base, with 12 bases of the junction left unmatched. Full variable domain (outside the CDR3, taken from reference TRBV28 and TRBJ1-1): DVKVTQSSRYLVKRTGEKVFLECVQDMDHENMFWYRQDPGLGLRLIYFSYDVKMKEKGDIPEGYSVSREKKERFSLILESASTNQTSMYLCASRPTGTGGENTEAFFGQGTRLTVV.

DNA of the CDR3: TGCGCCAGTCGTCGAGAGGTCCACAATGAGCAGTTCTTC. Protein sequence: CASRREVHNEQFF. The chain links TRBV5-1 to TRBJ2-1; D gene unclear. The CDR3 totals 13 residues. Trimming cost V 8 bases and J 5 bases, with 14 bases left between them. The germline gives CDR1 SGHRS, CDR2 YFSETQ.

This sequence joins TRBV5-6 and TRBJ2-7; the match to TRBD1 covers 8 bases. The CDR3 runs 16 residues. The ends lost 5 bases at V and 0 bases at J; junction bases unmatched: 10. In germline, CDR1 is SGHDT, CDR2 YYEEEE. The CDR3 protein is CASSLRSGTGSYEQYF. The CDR3 coding sequence is TGTGCCAGCAGTTTGCGCTCCGGGACAGGCTCCTACGAGCAGTACTTC.

The chain combines TRBV28 with TRBJ2-3; 11 bases line up with TRBD1. The V gene's germline CDR1 is MDHEN and CDR2 SYDVKM. The CDR3 is 15 residues long. Germline trimming cut 6 bases from V and 2 bases from J; bases unmatched to any gene: 4. The CDR3 DNA reads TGTGCCAGCAGGACGGACAGGGGGCTCACAGATACGCAGTATTTT. The encoded protein is CASRTDRGLTDTQYF.

J is TRBJ2-1 and V is TRBV7-2; tentatively, D is TRBD1 (6 bases). CDR1 SGHTA and CDR2 FQGNSA come from the germline V gene. V was trimmed by 2 bases and J by 4 bases, leaving 12 bases between them. The CDR3 covers 15 residues. The CDR3 sequence: CASSLPGAPYNEQFF. The CDR3 nucleotides read TGTGCCAGCAGCTTACCAGGGGCCCCTTACAATGAGCAGTTCTTC.

The chain is built from TRBV7-2 and TRBJ2-3; 7 bases are shared with TRBD2. V was clipped by 2 bases and J by 0 bases; unmatched bases: 14. Looked up from germline, CDR1 is SGHTA and CDR2 is FQGNSA. CDR3 length: 19 residues. CDR3 DNA sequence: TGTGCCAGCAGCTTATCTACGGGAGAGGGACTAACTAGCACAGATACGCAGTATTTT. Protein sequence: CASSLSTGEGLTSTDTQYF.

The chain combines TRBV5-4 with TRBJ2-6; no clear D. V lost 3 bases and J 1 base, leaving 14 bases between the germline ends. CDR1 and CDR2 (germline): SGHNT, YYREEE (reference sequence). The CDR3 extends over 17 amino acids. CDR3 in amino acids: CASSSELVLSGANVLTF. The CDR3 region has the DNA TGTGCCAGCAGCTCAGAGCTGGTACTATCTGGGGCCAACGTCCTGACTTTC. The full variable domain, with the rest looked up from reference TRBV5-4 and TRBJ2-6, is ETGVTQSPTHLIKTRGQQVTLRCSSQSGHNTVSWYQQALGQGPQFIFQYYREEENGRGNFPPRFSGLQFPNYSSELNVNALELDDSALYLCASSSELVLSGANVLTFGAGSRLTVL.

This sequence joins TRBV27 and TRBJ2-2, with D possibly matching TRBD2 (5 bases). The V gene's germline CDR1 is MNHEY and CDR2 SMNVEV (reference sequence). Trimming removed 1 base at V and 6 bases at J, with 15 bases between. This CDR3 comprises 16 residues. The CDR3 is CASSLFKASIAGELFF. For the CDR3, the DNA is TGTGCCAGCAGTTTATTTAAAGCTAGCATAGCCGGGGAGCTGTTTTTT.

J is TRBJ2-6 and V is TRBV30, with D unclear. Trimming pared 3 bases from V and 1 base from J, leaving 16 bases between. The CDR3 is 17 residues long. Germline assignment: CDR1 GTSNPN and CDR2 SVGIG (reference sequence). CDR3 amino acids: CAWSGRVARSGANVLTF. CDR3 DNA sequence: TGTGCCTGGAGCGGAAGGGTAGCCCGGTCTGGGGCCAACGTCCTGACTTTC. Using reference TRBV30 and TRBJ2-6 for the parts outside the CDR3, the full variable domain is SQTIHQWPATLVQPVGSPLSLECTVEGTSNPNLYWYRQAAGRGLQLLFYSVGIGQISSEVPQNLSASRPQDRQFILSSKKLLLSDSGFYLCAWSGRVARSGANVLTFGAGSRLTVL.

This clone occurred once. V usage is TRBV28 and J usage is TRBJ2-7; 11 nucleotides line up with TRBD2. Germline-derived CDR1 and CDR2 are MDHEN and SYDVKM. V shed 7 bases and J 7 bases; nucleotides not matched to a gene: 6. The CDR3 has 13 residues. The CDR3 region is CASNGLAGLEQYF. CDR3 sequence (DNA): TGTGCCAGCAACGGACTAGCGGGTTTGGAGCAGTACTTC.

CDR3 nucleotides: TGCGCCAGCAGTGGTGAAGGCGAACTAGCGGGACCGCCCCTTTACAATGAGCAGTTCTTC. As protein: CASSGEGELAGPPLYNEQFF. This rearrangement joins TRBV5-1 to TRBJ2-1; 10 bases are a match to TRBD2. The V gene's germline CDR1 is SGHRS and CDR2 YFSETQ. Trimming at V came to 5 bases and at J to 4 bases, leaving 21 bases not matched to a gene. This CDR3 comprises 20 residues.

V gene TRBV28 combines with J gene TRBJ2-1; TRBD2 agrees at 16 bases. CDR3 length: 18 amino acids. Unmatched junction bases numbered 6, after V lost 3 bases and J lost 4 bases. Germline CDR1 is MDHEN and CDR2 is SYDVKM. CDR3 nucleotides: TGTGCCAGCAGTTTTATCGGGACTAGCGGGAGGGGTTACAATGAGCAGTTCTTC. Its protein product is CASSFIGTSGRGYNEQFF.

The chain couples TRBV29-1 to TRBJ1-1, with 10 bases fitting TRBD1. Germline trimming cut 5 bases from V and 7 bases from J; bases unmatched to any gene: 4. This CDR3 region has 12 residues. The germline gives CDR1 SQVTM, CDR2 ANQGSEA. The CDR3 nucleotides are TGCAGCGTTAGACAGGGGGCTAATGAAGCTTTCTTT. This translates into CSVRQGANEAFF.

In its sample, this clone was seen a few times. The chain couples TRBV12-5 to TRBJ2-1, with D perhaps matching TRBD1 (6 bases). The CDR3 contains 15 residues. Germline V CDR1 and CDR2: LGHNT, FRNRAP. Trimming left V 5 bases short and J 7 bases short, with 18 bases between. The CDR3 sequence is CASGPPAWGTNEQFF. In DNA, the CDR3 is TGTGCTAGTGGTCCCCCGGCGTGGGGGACAAATGAGCAGTTCTTC.

This clone appeared a single time. CDR3 nucleotides: TGTGCCAGCAGCGACGGACGGACTCCCTACTTC. Encoded protein: CASSDGRTPYF. The chain has TRBV7-6 and TRBJ2-5, with D maybe TRBD2 (5 bases). Germline assignment: CDR1 SGHVS and CDR2 FNYEAQ. The CDR3 contains 11 residues. With 5 bases removed from V and 14 bases from J, the gap between germline ends came to 15 bases.

CDR3 sequence reads: CATSRNTEAFF. In DNA form, the CDR3 reads TGTGCCACCAGCAGGAACACTGAAGCTTTCTTT. This sequence joins TRBV15 and TRBJ1-1; D remains unclear. Germline CDR1 is LNHNV and CDR2 is YYDKDF (reference sequence). The CDR3 is 11 amino acids. V gave up 3 bases and J gave up 1 base, with 0 bases separating them.

This clone was detected only once. Here the CDR3 DNA reads TGTGCCAGCAGCGCCCAGGAGTCGAGGACCGGGGAGCTGTTTTTT. Residues: CASSAQESRTGELFF. The chain is built from TRBV9 and TRBJ2-2; D remains unclear. With 3 bases removed from V and 5 bases from J, the gap between germline ends came to 14 bases. This CDR3 spans 15 amino acids. Germline lookup yields CDR1 SGDLS and CDR2 YYNGEE.

The rearrangement uses TRBV28 and TRBJ1-2; perhaps TRBD1 as D (5 bases). Trimming took 5 bases from V and 5 from J, leaving 15 bases between them. The germline V gene has CDR1 MDHEN and CDR2 SYDVKM. CDR3 length equals 14 residues. This CDR3 is CASSPPGVRYGYTF. For the CDR3, the DNA is TGTGCCAGCAGTCCGCCGGGGGTACGATATGGCTACACCTTC.